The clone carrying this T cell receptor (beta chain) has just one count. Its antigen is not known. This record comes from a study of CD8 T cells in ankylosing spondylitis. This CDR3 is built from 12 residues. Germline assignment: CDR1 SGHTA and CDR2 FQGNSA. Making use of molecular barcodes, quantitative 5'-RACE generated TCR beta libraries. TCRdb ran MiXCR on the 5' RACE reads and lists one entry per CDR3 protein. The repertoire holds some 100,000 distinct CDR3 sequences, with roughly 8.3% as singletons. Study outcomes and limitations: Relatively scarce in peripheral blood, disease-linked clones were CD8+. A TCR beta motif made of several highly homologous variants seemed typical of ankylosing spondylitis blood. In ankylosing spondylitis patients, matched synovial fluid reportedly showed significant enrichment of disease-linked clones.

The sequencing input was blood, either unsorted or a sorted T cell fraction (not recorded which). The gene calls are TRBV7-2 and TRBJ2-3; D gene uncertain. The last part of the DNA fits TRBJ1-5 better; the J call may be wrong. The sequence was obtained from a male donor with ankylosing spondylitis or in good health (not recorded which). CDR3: CASSSPSDTQHF. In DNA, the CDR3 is TGTGCCAGCAGCTCCCCATCAGATACGCAGCATTTT.